This record concerns one T cell receptor (beta chain) sequence. Its antigen is currently unknown. The source of the sample is a study of immune cell composition in non-small cell lung cancer. General study points: Squamous carcinomas (approximately 80%) more often had tumour-associated clones >0.5% than adenocarcinomas (33%). Lung adenocarcinomas had lower top 10 clone scores and clonality than squamous tumours. In adenocarcinoma, maximal tumour-associated clone frequency tracked TIL tumour reactivity.

Sequencing was performed with immunoSEQ multiplex PCR; in TCRdb, only in-frame clones are kept and a portion is missing. The sample carries approximately 9,800 clones, 60% to 70% recorded once. CDR1 and CDR2 (germline): MNHNS, SASEGT. Trimming left V 3 bases short and J 0 bases short, with 12 bases between. The CDR3 is 16 amino acids. The gene calls are TRBV6-1 and TRBJ1-5; D is undetermined. The sequencing sample was made of lung tumor tissue. The clonotype comes from a human donor with non-small cell lung cancer. The CDR3 loop reads CASSDVRSYSNQPQHF. In DNA, the CDR3 is TGTGCCAGCAGTGATGTCCGTAGCTATAGCAATCAGCCCCAGCATTTT.